Included here is one T cell receptor (beta chain) sequence, with context. The ends were cut back, 2 bases at V and 0 bases at J, with 10 bases in the middle. From germline, CDR1 is MDHEN and CDR2 SYDVKM. CDR3 size: 16 residues. The source of the sample is a study of blood T cell repertoires in COVID-19. Across the study: There were acute and convalescent COVID-19 samples, and they came from the United States, Italy and Spain.

Assay used: immunoSEQ multiplex PCR; TCRdb lists only in-frame clones, some missing. Of around 120,000 clones listed, around 85% are singletons. The V gene is TRBV28, the J gene TRBJ1-4, with a possible D match to TRBD1 (6 bases). This clonotype originated in an older man who had recovered from COVID-19. Sequencing was performed on peripheral blood. The CDR3 region has the DNA TGTGCCAGCAGTTTACGGGCAGGGGCAACTAATGAAAAACTGTTTTTT. This gives the protein CASSLRAGATNEKLFF. Drawing the rest from reference TRBV28 and TRBJ1-4, the complete variable domain is DVKVTQSSRYLVKRTGEKVFLECVQDMDHENMFWYRQDPGLGLRLIYFSYDVKMKEKGDIPEGYSVSREKKERFSLILESASTNQTSMYLCASSLRAGATNEKLFFGSGTQLSVL.